The 4 T cell receptor beta chains below were found in one sample sequenced in a study of CD8 T cells in ankylosing spondylitis. The study, taken as a whole, reports: What seemed typical of ankylosing spondylitis blood was a TCR beta motif built from 8 or 9 highly homologous variants.

From the 5' RACE reads, TCRdb called clonotypes with MiXCR, one entry per CDR3 protein. The table has about 500,000 distinct CDR3 sequences, about 12% seen once. No antigens are known for them. Sequencing was done on a sample of blood, either unsorted or a sorted T cell fraction (not recorded which). The source of these receptors is a male donor with ankylosing spondylitis.

This clonotype was recorded once. This rearrangement joins TRBV3-1 to TRBJ2-5; D remains ambiguous. CDR3 length: 14 residues. Between the trimmed V and J ends, which lost 1 base and 4 bases, there was a span of 10 bases. Per the germline V gene, CDR1 is LGHDT and CDR2 is YNNKEL (reference sequence). CDR3 sequence: CASSQVSMRETQYF. DNA for the CDR3: TGTGCCAGCAGCCAAGTATCGATGAGAGAGACCCAGTACTTC.

This clonotype was recorded many times. The chain has TRBV20-1 and TRBJ2-2; D is undetermined. The germline V and J ends were trimmed by 2 bases and 1 base, with 8 bases remaining between them. This CDR3 has 14 amino acids. The germline CDR1 and CDR2 sequences are DFQATT and SNEGSKA (reference sequence). CDR3 nucleotides: TGCAGTGCTAGATGGCGGCTGAACACCGGGGAGCTGTTTTTT. As protein: CSARWRLNTGELFF.

This clonotype occurred many times. This sequence joins TRBV7-2 and TRBJ2-1; D is tentatively TRBD1 or TRBD2 (5 bases each). Trimming left V 1 base short and J 1 base short, with 11 bases between. CDR1 and CDR2 (germline): SGHTA, FQGNSA. This CDR3 is built from 16 residues. The CDR3 region is CASSLGGRYSYNEQFF. CDR3 coding DNA: TGTGCCAGCAGCTTAGGGGGACGATATTCCTACAATGAGCAGTTCTTC.

The chain recombines TRBV7-7 with TRBJ2-1; TRBD1 matches 7 bases. The germline gives CDR1 SSHAT, CDR2 FNYEAQ (reference sequence). J was trimmed by 5 bases and V by 5 bases; bases with no gene match: 3. The CDR3 is 13 amino acids. CDR3 amino acids: CASSLDRHNEQFF. The CDR3 DNA follows: TGTGCCAGCAGCCTGGACAGGCACAATGAGCAGTTCTTC.